This note documents a single T cell receptor beta chain sequence. Its cognate antigen has yet to be identified. It has no much larger one-base neighbor in the sample; base qualities were not kept. The TCR beta CDR3 regions were amplified from RNA transcripts. The first round of RT-PCR for the TCR CDR3 was performed with the HTBI primer set and the Qiagen OneStep RT-PCR kit. A second multiplex PCR round built the libraries, followed by size selection and purification. The libraries were sequenced on an Illumina HiSeq2000 using paired-end 100 bp reads. The paper's data handling went like this. SOAPnuke was used to process the raw data, removing reads that contained adapters or uncalled bases, had a mean Phred below 15, or lacked an exact match to the constant primer or identifier. High-quality paired reads were merged with COPE v1.2.5, and unique nucleotide sequences were defined as clonotypes. MiTCR v1.1 was used to align clonotypes to the IMGT TRBV, TRBD and TRBJ reference segments. The analysis included only V-J combinations with a frequency above 0.0001, which together covered around 99% of the repertoires. The TCS score was defined as F50 (clonal expansion) divided by E x V (chaos), with BLOSUM62-based TCRdist calculated between CDR3 peptides within each V-J. Welch's t-statistics and random forest reduced 450 to 600 V-J features to roughly 13, which were used in a naive Bayes classifier (R e1071). Thyroid-blood repertoire similarity was quantified with the Morisita-Horn index. TCRdb reanalyzed the raw reads on its own, using fastp at Q25 for trimming and MiXCR for clone calling, and kept in-frame beta chains. Under each unique CDR3 protein, matching rows form one entry showing the most common genes and DNA. Clone size and V and J calls follow TCRdb, not the original study. The sample contains 750,000 to 900,000 distinct CDR3 sequences, approximately 40% of them found a single time. The ten most abundant clones make up 8% to 9% of the sample.

Graves' hyperthyroidism was defined as stable when no progression to ophthalmopathy occurred over 18 months of follow-up. Hyperthyroidism patients were aged 18 to 65 years and newly diagnosed, with disease duration of less than 2 months. The study excluded patients with uncontrolled infections, other autoimmune diseases, pregnancy or lactation. Diagnoses were based on clinical symptoms, serum thyroxine and TRAb, thyroid ultrasound and orbital computed tomography. PBMCs were separated from approximately 10 ml of fresh peripheral blood using Ficoll-Paque density gradient centrifugation. Total RNA was extracted using Trizol reagent, and RNA quality was assessed on an Agilent 2100 Bioanalyzer. The sample comes from a study of T cells in Graves' hyperthyroidism and ophthalmopathy (dated by TCRdb to between 2018 and 2021). In terms of the full investigation: Peripheral blood samples were taken at the time of initial diagnosis, prior to any treatment. A discovery cohort of 95 to 100 patients, roughly 43 with Graves' ophthalmopathy and 57 with stable Graves' hyperthyroidism, was used to find distinguishing TCR V-J signatures. Prospective prediction of ophthalmopathy was tested in an independent validation cohort consisting of 18 to 20 hyperthyroidism patients and over 15 patients who later progressed to ophthalmopathy. The 100 discovery patients were divided at random into training and test sets in a 7:3 ratio. In about 6 Graves' hyperthyroidism patients, the study also compared T-cell repertoires from thyroid tissue with T-cell repertoires from blood. After sampling, hyperthyroidism patients received methimazole starting at 30 mg daily, and ophthalmopathy patients received high-dose intravenous methylprednisolone. The paper reports TCR Vbeta CDR3 sequencing of over 130 peripheral blood samples: some 44 ophthalmopathy, under 80 hyperthyroidism and around 17 progressor patients. The full study reports these points: In validation, the model predicted progression to ophthalmopathy with around 71% sensitivity and 72% to 85% specificity, a median of 6.5 months before onset. Blood samples also contained most of the expanded thyroid clonotypes (frequency above 0.001), which suggests that blood repertoires may reflect thyroid immune responses. Ophthalmopathy was separated from stable hyperthyroidism by a 13 V-J signature model, with over 85% sensitivity and approximately 81% specificity obtained in cross-validation and 80%/75% obtained in testing. Sample size was not statistically predetermined, and blinding of investigators to group allocation was not performed.

The junction carries 13 bases between V and J, which are trimmed by 0 bases and 5 bases respectively. The CDR1 and CDR2 encoded by the germline V gene are MGHRA and YSYEKL. The CDR3 sequence holds 15 residues, the cysteine and phenylalanine included. Only CDR3 DNA remains: 45 bases, in frame from the first base. Input material: blood. The chain joins TRBV4-1 to TRBJ2-5, and the D gene may be TRBD2, 7 bases matching. This sequence originates from a man younger than 30 with Graves' hyperthyroidism. The sequenced DNA is TGCGCCAGCAGCCAAGATTGGGGGGGCCGGGAGACCCAGTACTTC. This yields the protein CASSQDWGGRETQYF.